This T cell receptor (beta chain) comes out of a study of shared clonotypes between healthy human individuals. Study-wide results and limits: The four-donor shared clonotypes exceeded non-shared clonotypes in generation probability, with non-shared ones scoring lower.

As regards this clone: Its cognate antigen is unknown.

Naive CD8 cells were CD45RO-negative, positively selected for CCR7, excluding terminally differentiated effector memory CD45RA+ cells. Measured with immunoSEQ multiplex PCR; TCRdb has only the in-frame clones, and not every one. The data show about 2,200,000 clones, with 90% to 95% seen just once and approximately 1.7% held by the top ten. V dropped 3 bases and J dropped 10 bases, with 14 bases sitting between them. This CDR3 region has 13 residues. Germline V gene lookup returns CDR1 SGDLS and CDR2 YYNGEE. Sequencing was done on a sample of naive CD8+ T cells from PBMCs. This TCR came from a man between 18 and 29 years old in good health. Some clones in this sample may be carry-over from other donors' samples. The chain is built from TRBV9 and TRBJ2-1; possible D gene TRBD1, 5 bases. For the CDR3, the DNA is TGTGCCAGCAGCGACCTGGGGCTAGGAGAGCAGTTCTTC. Translated, it gives CASSDLGLGEQFF.